This record looks at one T cell receptor (beta chain) sequence and its context. The data originate from a study of response to subunit inactivated influenza vaccine. The CDR3 length is 16 residues. The V end was cut by 1 base, the J end by 4 bases, with 16 bases between. Germline V gene data show CDR1 as SEHNR and CDR2 as FQNEAQ (reference sequence). TCRdb ran MiXCR on the RT-PCR reads and lists one entry per CDR3 protein. The sample lists more than 550,000 distinct CDR3 sequences; 11% were seen once. This sample also belongs to another study, concerning T cells expressing NK-cell markers. This second study says: UMI-tagged 5'RACE template switching yielded the TCR beta cDNA.

This chain uses TRBV7-9 with TRBJ2-5; D gene unclear. This TCR derives from a man aged 50-60 years who received an inactivated influenza vaccine. This sample comprised PBMCs from blood, obtained on the day of vaccination. The CDR3 region has the DNA TGTGCCAGCAGCTTAGTCGTCTGGGCTGAGTCAGAGACCCAGTACTTC. It specifies CASSLVVWAESETQYF.